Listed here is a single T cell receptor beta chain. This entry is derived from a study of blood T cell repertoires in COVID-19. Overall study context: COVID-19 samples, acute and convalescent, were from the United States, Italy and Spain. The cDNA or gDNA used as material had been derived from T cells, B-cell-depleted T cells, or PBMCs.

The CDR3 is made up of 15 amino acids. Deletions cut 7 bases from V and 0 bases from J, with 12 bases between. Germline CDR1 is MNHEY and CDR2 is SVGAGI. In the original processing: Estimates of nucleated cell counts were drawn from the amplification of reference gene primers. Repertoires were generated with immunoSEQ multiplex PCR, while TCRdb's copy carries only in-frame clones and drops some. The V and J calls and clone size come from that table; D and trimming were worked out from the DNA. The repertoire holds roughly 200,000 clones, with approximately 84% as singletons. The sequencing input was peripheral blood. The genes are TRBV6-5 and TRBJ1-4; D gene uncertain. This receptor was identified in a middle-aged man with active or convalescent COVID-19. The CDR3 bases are TGTGCCAGCATCCACGGAGCCGCAACTAATGAAAAACTGTTTTTT. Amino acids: CASIHGAATNEKLFF.